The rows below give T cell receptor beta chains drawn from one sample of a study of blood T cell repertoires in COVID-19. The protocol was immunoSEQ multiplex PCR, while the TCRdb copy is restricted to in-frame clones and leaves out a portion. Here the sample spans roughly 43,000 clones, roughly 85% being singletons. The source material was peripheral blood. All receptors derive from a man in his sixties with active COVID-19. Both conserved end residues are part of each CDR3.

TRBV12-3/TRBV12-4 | CASRGGDTQYF
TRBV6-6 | CASSDQDRVQKLFF
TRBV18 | CASSPAGGTDTQYF
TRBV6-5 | CATLDRGAYEQYF
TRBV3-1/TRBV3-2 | CASSPGLAAPSSYNEQFF
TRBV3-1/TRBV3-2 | CASSQDPDRANTIYF
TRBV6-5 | CASSSGTSGTNEQYF
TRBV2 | CASSEIQGNYGYTF
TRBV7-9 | CASSLLSEQYF
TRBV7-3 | CASSYSGGPDTQYF
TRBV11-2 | CASRTQGAYNEQFF
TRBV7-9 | CASSLSLFGEQYF
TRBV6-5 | CASSRSGGYEQYF
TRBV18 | CASSPGLEREPKNIQYF
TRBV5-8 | CASSPEGGQRNIQYF
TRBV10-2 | CASSQGWGETQYF
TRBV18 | CASSARAQGMEETQYF